This TCR beta chain is from a study of blood T cell repertoires in COVID-19. Study in general: The origin of the acute and convalescent COVID-19 samples was the United States, Italy and Spain.

Sequenced by immunoSEQ multiplex PCR; TCRdb stores in-frame clones only, minus some. Found here are about 400,000 clones, around nine tenths of them singletons; the top ten hold 1.7%. Across 24 US areas, participants ranged in age from 18 to 89 years. This TCR was sampled from a woman younger than 45 who had recovered from COVID-19. Sequencing was carried out using PBMCs or T cells enriched from blood (not recorded which).

CDR3 sequence reads: CASSLAPVSNQPQHF. The CDR3 coding sequence is TGTGCCAGCAGCTTAGCGCCAGTAAGCAATCAGCCCCAGCATTTT. The chain employs TRBV7-2 and TRBJ1-5; D gene uncertain. The V end lost 0 bases, the J end lost 1 base, and 7 bases lay between the germline ends. Germline-derived CDR1 and CDR2 are SGHTA and FQGNSA. This CDR3 region has 15 residues. Full variable domain (rest looked up from reference TRBV7-2 and TRBJ1-5): GAGVSQSPSNKVTEKGKDVELRCDPISGHTALYWYRQSLGQGLEFLIYFQGNSAPDKSGLPSDRFSAERTGGSVSTLTIQRTQQEDSAVYLCASSLAPVSNQPQHFGDGTRLSIL.